This is a list of T cell receptor beta chains from one sample in a study of regulatory T cells in long-lasting Graves disease. TCRdb re-derived calls from the multiplex PCR reads in MiXCR, one entry per CDR3 protein. The sample lists about 430,000 distinct CDR3 sequences, about 15% occurring once. These data were also filed under a second study, of T cells in Graves' hyperthyroidism and ophthalmopathy.

Here the sequenced sample was peripheral blood mononuclear cells (PBMCs), taken at new diagnosis, from a patient treated with antithyroid drugs. The receptor set was obtained from a middle-aged woman with Graves disease. Each CDR3 is given with its conserved first and last residue. The order of the fields is J gene, clone size, D gene, V gene, CDR3 DNA, CDR3 protein. A D gene is named only where the DNA matches it firmly. Size is stated for part of the rows, as once, few or many counts, or as a class when the clone is expanded.

TRBJ1-1,many,TRBD1,TRBV3-1,TGTGCCAGCAGCCAACCCGACAGGGTCACTGAAGCTTTCTTT,CASSQPDRVTEAFF
TRBJ1-5,-,-,TRBV19,TGTGCCAGTAGTATAGGGTACCAGCCCCAGCATTTT,CASSIGYQPQHF
TRBJ2-7,-,TRBD2,TRBV6-1,TGTGCCAGCAGCCCTCTCTCTAGCGGGAGCACCTACGAGCAGTACTTC,CASSPLSSGSTYEQYF
TRBJ2-2,few,-,TRBV27,TGTGCCAGCAGTTTAAGAGGGATGAACACCGGGGAGCTGTTTTTT,CASSLRGMNTGELFF
TRBJ1-6,many,-,TRBV20-1,TGCAGTGCTAGAGATGGCCCAGGAATAGGTTCACCCCTCCACTTT,CSARDGPGIGSPLHF
TRBJ2-5,many,TRBD1,TRBV20-1,TGCAGTGGGTTGGGACAGGGGATAAAGACCCAGTACTTC,CSGLGQGIKTQYF
TRBJ2-2,many,-,TRBV15,TGTGCCACCAGCCCCAGAGTCGGGGAGCTGTTTTTT,CATSPRVGELFF
TRBJ2-7,many,TRBD1,TRBV3-1,TGTGCCAGCAGCCAAGATTGGACAGGGGCTCTCTACGAGCAGTACTTC,CASSQDWTGALYEQYF
TRBJ2-5,-,-,TRBV27,TGTGCCAGCAGTTTTGGGCAGGGAACGGAGGCCCAGTACTTC,CASSFGQGTEAQYF
TRBJ2-1,many,TRBD2,TRBV12-3/TRBV12-4,TGTGCCAGCAGTTTAAGGGGAGGCCTAGCGGGATCAAGCTCCTACAATGAGCAGTTCTTC,CASSLRGGLAGSSSYNEQFF
TRBJ2-7,many,-,TRBV10-3,TGTGCCATCAGTGAGTCCCAGGGGTTCCCCTACGAGCAGTACTTC,CAISESQGFPYEQYF
TRBJ2-1,few,-,TRBV20-1,TGCAGTGCCAAAGACTATAGCTCCTACAATGAGCAGTTCTTC,CSAKDYSSYNEQFF
TRBJ2-1,-,TRBD2,TRBV29-1,TGCAGCGTTGAAGATCGGCTAGCGGTTTACAATGAGCAGTTCTTC,CSVEDRLAVYNEQFF
TRBJ2-3,many,TRBD1,TRBV18,TGTGCCAGCTCACAGACACAGGGGCCTCCTACAGATACGCAGTATTTT,CASSQTQGPPTDTQYF
TRBJ2-2,many,-,TRBV28,TGTGCCAGCAGCTTAGTTGGCGGGGAGCTGTTTTTT,CASSLVGGELFF
TRBJ2-1,many,TRBD2,TRBV5-1,TGCGCCAGCAGCTTGGCGGGACTAGACAACAATGAGCAGTTCTTC,CASSLAGLDNNEQFF
TRBJ1-5,once,-,TRBV24-1,TGTGCCACCGGTTCAGGGATAAGCAATCAGCCCCAGCATTTT,CATGSGISNQPQHF
TRBJ2-7,many,-,TRBV12-5,TGTGCTAGTGGTTTTAACTACGAGCAGTACTTC,CASGFNYEQYF
TRBJ2-7,-,-,TRBV29-1,TGCAGCGCCACGCCCCAGGGAGCCTACGAGCAGTACTTC,CSATPQGAYEQYF
TRBJ2-3,few,TRBD2,TRBV13,TGTGCCAGCAGCTTATTTGGGTTGACTAGCCCCTCCACAGATACGCAGTATTTT,CASSLFGLTSPSTDTQYF
TRBJ2-2,many,TRBD2,TRBV12-3/TRBV12-4,TGTGCCAGCAGTTGGCCCTCTCTAGCGGGAGGCAACACCGGGGAGCTGTTTTTT,CASSWPSLAGGNTGELFF
TRBJ2-3,many,-,TRBV7-2,TGTGCCAGCAGCTTATCCAGGGCCGCCCGGGTAGATACGCAGTATTTT,CASSLSRAARVDTQYF
TRBJ1-2,few,-,TRBV27,TGTGCCAGCAGAAACGCGGCTAACTATGGCTACACCTTC,CASRNAANYGYTF
TRBJ2-3,many,-,TRBV28,TGTGCCAGCAGTAACCTTGGCGGGGAAAGCACAGATACGCAGTATTTT,CASSNLGGESTDTQYF
TRBJ1-1,few,-,TRBV20-1,TGCAGTGCTAGAGATCAATTAGGAGGGACCACTGAAGCTTTCTTT,CSARDQLGGTTEAFF
TRBJ2-5,many,-,TRBV5-6,TGTGCCAGCAGCTTCTCGACAGGAAGAGAGACCCAGTACTTC,CASSFSTGRETQYF
TRBJ2-7,few,-,TRBV28,TGTGCCAGCAGTCCACGCACAAGAATCTACGAGCAGTACTTC,CASSPRTRIYEQYF
TRBJ2-5,many,-,TRBV11-2,TGTGCCAGCAGCCCAACCGGGACTCAAGAAGAGACCCAGTACTTC,CASSPTGTQEETQYF
TRBJ1-6,few,TRBD1,TRBV20-1,TGCAGTGCAACGGTACCGGGACAGGGGGCTGATTCACCCCTCCACTTT,CSATVPGQGADSPLHF
TRBJ2-7,-,TRBD2,TRBV6-1,TGTGCCAGCGGGAGGGCCGTCGAGCAGTACTTC,CASGRAVEQYF
TRBJ1-4,-,-,TRBV5-1,TGCGCCAGCAGCTTGGGGGCAGCCCCTAATGAAAAACTGTTTTTT,CASSLGAAPNEKLFF
TRBJ2-7,many,TRBD2,TRBV29-1,TGCAGCGCCGGACTAGCGGGGTACGAGCAGTACTTC,CSAGLAGYEQYF
TRBJ2-7,-,TRBD2,TRBV18,TGTGCCAGCTCACCACAGGGAGGGGTCGTTGTCTACGAGCAGTACTTC,CASSPQGGVVVYEQYF
TRBJ2-2,few,-,TRBV24-1,TGTGCCACCAGTGACCCCCCGGCCGGGGAGCTGTTTTTT,CATSDPPAGELFF
TRBJ2-3,few,TRBD2,TRBV4-2,TGTGCCAGCAGCCAAGCTGCGGGAGCGTCAGATACGCAGTATTTT,CASSQAAGASDTQYF